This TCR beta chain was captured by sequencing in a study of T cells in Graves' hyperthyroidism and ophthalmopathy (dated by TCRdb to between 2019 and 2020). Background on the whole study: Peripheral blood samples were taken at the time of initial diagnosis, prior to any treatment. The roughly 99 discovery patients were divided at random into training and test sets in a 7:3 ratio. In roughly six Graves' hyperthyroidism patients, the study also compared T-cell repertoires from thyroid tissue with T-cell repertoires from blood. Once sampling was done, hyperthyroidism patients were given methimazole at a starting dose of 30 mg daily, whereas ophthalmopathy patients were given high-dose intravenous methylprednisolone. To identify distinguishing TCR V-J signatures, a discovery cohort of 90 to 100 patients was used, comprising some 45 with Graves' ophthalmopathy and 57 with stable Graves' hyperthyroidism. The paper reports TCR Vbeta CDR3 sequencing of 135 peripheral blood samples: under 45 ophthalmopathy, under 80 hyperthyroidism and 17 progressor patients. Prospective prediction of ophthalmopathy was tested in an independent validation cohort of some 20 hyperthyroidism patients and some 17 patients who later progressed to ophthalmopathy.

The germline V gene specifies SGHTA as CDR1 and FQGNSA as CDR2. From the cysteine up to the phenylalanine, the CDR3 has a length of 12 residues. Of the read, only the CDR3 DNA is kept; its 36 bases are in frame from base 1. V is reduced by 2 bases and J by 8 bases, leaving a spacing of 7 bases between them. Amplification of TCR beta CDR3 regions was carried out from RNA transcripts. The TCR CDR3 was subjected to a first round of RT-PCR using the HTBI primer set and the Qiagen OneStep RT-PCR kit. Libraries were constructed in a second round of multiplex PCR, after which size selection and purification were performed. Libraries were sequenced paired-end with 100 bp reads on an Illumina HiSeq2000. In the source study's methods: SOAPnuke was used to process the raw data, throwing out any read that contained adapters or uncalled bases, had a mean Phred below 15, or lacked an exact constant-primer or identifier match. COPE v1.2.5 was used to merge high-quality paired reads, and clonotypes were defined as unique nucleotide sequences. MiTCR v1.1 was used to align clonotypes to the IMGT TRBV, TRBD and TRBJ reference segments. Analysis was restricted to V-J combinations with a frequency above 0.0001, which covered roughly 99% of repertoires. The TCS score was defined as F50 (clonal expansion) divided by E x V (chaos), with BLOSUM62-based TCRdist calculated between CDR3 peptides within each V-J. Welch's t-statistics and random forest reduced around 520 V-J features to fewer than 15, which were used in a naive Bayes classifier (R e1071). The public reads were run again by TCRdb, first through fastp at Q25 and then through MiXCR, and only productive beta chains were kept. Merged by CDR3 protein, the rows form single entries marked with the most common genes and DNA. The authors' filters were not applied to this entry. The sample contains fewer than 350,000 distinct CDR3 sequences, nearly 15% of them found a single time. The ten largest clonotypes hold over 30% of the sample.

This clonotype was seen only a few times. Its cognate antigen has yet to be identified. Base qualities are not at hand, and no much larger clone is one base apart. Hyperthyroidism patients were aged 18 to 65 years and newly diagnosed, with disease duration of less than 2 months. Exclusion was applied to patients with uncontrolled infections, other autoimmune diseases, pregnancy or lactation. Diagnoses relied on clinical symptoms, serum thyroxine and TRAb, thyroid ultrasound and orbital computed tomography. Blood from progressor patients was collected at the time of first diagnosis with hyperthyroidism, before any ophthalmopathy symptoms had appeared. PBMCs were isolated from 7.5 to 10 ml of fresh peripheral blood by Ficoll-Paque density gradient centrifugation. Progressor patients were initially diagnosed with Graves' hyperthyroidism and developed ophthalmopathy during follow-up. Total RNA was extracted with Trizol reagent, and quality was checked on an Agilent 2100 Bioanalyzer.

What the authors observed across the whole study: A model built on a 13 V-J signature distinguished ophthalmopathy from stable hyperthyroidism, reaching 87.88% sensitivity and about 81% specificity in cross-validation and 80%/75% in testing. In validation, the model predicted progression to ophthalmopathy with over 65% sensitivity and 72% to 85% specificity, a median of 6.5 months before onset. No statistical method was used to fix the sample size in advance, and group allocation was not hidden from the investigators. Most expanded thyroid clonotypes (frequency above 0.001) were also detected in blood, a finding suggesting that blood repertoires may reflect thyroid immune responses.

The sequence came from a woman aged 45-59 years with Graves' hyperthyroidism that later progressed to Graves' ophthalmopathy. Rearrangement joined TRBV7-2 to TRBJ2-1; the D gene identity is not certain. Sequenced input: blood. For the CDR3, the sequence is CASSLRFDEQFF. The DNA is TGTGCCAGCAGCTTACGTTTCGATGAGCAGTTCTTC.